This is a list of T cell receptor beta chains from one sample in a study of cytomegalovirus exposure and HLA in healthy donors. Some clones are missing from TCRdb's copy, which holds only in-frame ones; the method was immunoSEQ multiplex PCR. The sample includes about 97,000 clones, less than 90% seen only once; the top ten take 2.6%. Material for sequencing was PBMCs. The receptors were sampled from a man aged 35 to 55 in good health and CMV-seronegative. The CDR3 runs from the conserved cysteine through the conserved F or W. D genes are given only for firm matches. Clone size is shown for a subset of rows, as once, few, many or a class of expanded clone.

CASSYGGVNTEAFF	TGTGCCAGCAGTTATGGGGGGGTCAACACTGAAGCTTTCTTT	14	once	TRBJ1-1	TRBV6-5	-
CASTQGRLNTIYF	TGTGCCAGCACCCAAGGGAGGTTAAACACCATATATTTT	13	-	TRBJ1-3	TRBV2	-
CSVEPKAGYGYTF	TGCAGCGTTGAGCCGAAAGCGGGCTATGGCTACACCTTC	13	-	TRBJ1-2	TRBV29-1	-
CASSLDGQSSYEQYF	TGCGCCAGCAGCTTGGATGGACAGAGTTCCTACGAGCAGTACTTC	15	-	TRBJ2-7	TRBV5-1	-
CASREQTGWNNEQFF	TGTGCCAGCAGGGAACAGACAGGGTGGAACAATGAGCAGTTCTTC	15	-	TRBJ2-1	TRBV6-5	TRBD1
CASSLAPGGPGGYTF	TGTGCCAGCAGCTTGGCTCCAGGGGGCCCCGGTGGCTACACCTTC	15	-	TRBJ1-2	TRBV5-6	TRBD1
CASSLGQGGGYTF	TGTGCCAGCAGCTTAGGGCAGGGTGGTGGCTACACCTTC	13	many	TRBJ1-2	TRBV7-9	-
CASSTGLSYEQYF	TGTGCCAGCAGCACCGGACTATCCTACGAGCAGTACTTC	13	-	TRBJ2-7	TRBV9	-
CASSPLNSYEQYF	TGTGCCAGCAGCCCACTTAACTCCTACGAGCAGTACTTC	13	few	TRBJ2-7	TRBV7-9	-
CASSVGDRGAARTGELFF	TGTGCCAGCAGCGTAGGTGACAGGGGAGCGGCAAGGACCGGGGAGCTGTTTTTT	18	few	TRBJ2-2	TRBV9	TRBD1
CASSLKTGLNQPQHF	TGTGCCAGTAGCCTTAAGACAGGTCTCAATCAGCCCCAGCATTTT	15	-	TRBJ1-5	TRBV19	-
CSVDGGGPTNEKLFF	TGCAGCGTTGACGGGGGTGGGCCAACTAATGAAAAACTGTTTTTT	15	-	TRBJ1-4	TRBV29-1	-
CAWSHQGANQPQHF	TGTGCCTGGAGCCACCAGGGGGCAAATCAGCCCCAGCATTTT	14	-	TRBJ1-5	TRBV30	TRBD1
CASSPLDSSYEQYF	TGTGCCAGCTCACCATTGGACAGCTCCTACGAGCAGTACTTC	14	-	TRBJ2-7	TRBV18	-
CSGGQGTYEQYF	TGCAGCGGGGGGCAGGGAACCTACGAGCAGTACTTC	12	-	TRBJ2-7	TRBV29-1	-
CASSRLGTDEETQYF	TGTGCCAGCAGTCGCCTTGGGACAGACGAAGAGACCCAGTACTTC	15	few	TRBJ2-5	TRBV7-9	TRBD1
CASVQGSGNQPQHF	TGTGCCAGCGTACAGGGAAGTGGCAATCAGCCCCAGCATTTT	14	-	TRBJ1-5	TRBV6-1	-
CASSSGISGQDNEQFF	TGTGCCAGTAGTTCAGGGATTTCGGGACAAGACAATGAGCAGTTCTTC	16	-	TRBJ2-1	TRBV19	-
CASSLDPGVTEAFF	TGCGCCAGCAGCTTGGATCCGGGGGTGACTGAAGCTTTCTTT	14	-	TRBJ1-1	TRBV5-1	-
CATSRDRDRSEQFF	TGTGCCACCAGCAGAGACCGAGACCGGAGTGAGCAGTTCTTC	14	-	TRBJ2-1	TRBV15	-
CASSLPAGSTDTQYF	TGTGCCAGTAGTTTACCCGCAGGGAGCACAGATACGCAGTATTTT	15	-	TRBJ2-3	TRBV19	-
CASSYTRASNQPQHF	TGTGCCAGCAGTTACACCAGGGCAAGCAATCAGCCCCAGCATTTT	15	-	TRBJ1-5	TRBV6-5	-
CASSPRDRGKNEQFF	TGTGCCAGCAGTCCCCGGGACAGGGGGAAGAATGAGCAGTTCTTC	15	-	TRBJ2-1	TRBV6-5	TRBD1
CASSRTPGLYQETQYF	TGTGCCAGCAGCCGGACTCCGGGACTATATCAAGAGACCCAGTACTTC	16	-	TRBJ2-5	TRBV4-2	TRBD2
CASSQTGGNGYTF	TGTGCCAGCAGCCAGACAGGGGGCAATGGCTACACCTTC	13	-	TRBJ1-2	TRBV7-3	TRBD1
CASSHGQGGGRGQYF	TGCGCCAGCAGCCATGGACAGGGGGGTGGACGCGGGCAGTACTTC	15	-	TRBJ2-7	TRBV4-3	TRBD1
CASSLEGQMNTEAFF	TGCGCCAGCAGCTTGGAGGGACAGATGAACACTGAAGCTTTCTTT	15	-	TRBJ1-1	TRBV5-1	TRBD1
CASSLDERIGDTQYF	TGTGCCAGCAGCTTAGACGAGCGGATCGGAGATACGCAGTATTTT	15	few	TRBJ2-3	TRBV7-6	-
CASSSTGWGQPQHF	TGTGCCAGCAGCTCGACAGGGTGGGGTCAGCCCCAGCATTTT	14	-	TRBJ1-5	TRBV5-6	TRBD1
CASSLKSISGGAYPRETQYF	TGTGCCAGCAGCCTGAAATCAATTAGCGGGGGGGCCTATCCGCGGGAGACCCAGTACTTC	20	-	TRBJ2-5	TRBV13	TRBD2
CASSSRGRSSYEQYF	TGTGCCAGCAGCTCCAGGGGGAGGAGCTCCTACGAGCAGTACTTC	15	-	TRBJ2-7	TRBV7-8	-